These T cell receptor beta chains were read from a single sample in a study of post-analysis software for immune sequencing data. One entry per CDR3 protein results from TCRdb running MiXCR on the PCR reads. The sample consists of more than 350,000 distinct CDR3 sequences, 30% to 45% of them appearing once. Sample: blood. Receptors originate from a girl aged 2-15 years with multiple sclerosis. Each CDR3 is given with its conserved first and last residue. The order of the fields is V gene, D gene, clone size, J gene, CDR3 DNA, CDR3 protein. The D gene is left open where the match is weak. The listing skips clone size in some rows; elsewhere it reads once, few, many or a size class.

>TRBV9|NA|few|TRBJ1-2
TGTGCCAGCAGCGCCCCTAAATATGGCTACACCTTC
CASSAPKYGYTF
>TRBV20-1|TRBD1|NA|TRBJ1-3
TGCAGTGCTCCGGACAGGGGGGGGGGAAACACCATATATTTT
CSAPDRGGGNTIYF
>TRBV12-3/TRBV12-4|TRBD2|NA|TRBJ2-1
TGTGCCAGCAGTCCCCGACTAGCGGGAGAAGATAATGAGCAGTTCTTC
CASSPRLAGEDNEQFF
>TRBV29-1|TRBD2|few|TRBJ2-3
TGCAGCGGACTCGGGACTAGCGGGGGAGTTAGCACAGATACGCAGTATTTT
CSGLGTSGGVSTDTQYF
>TRBV7-9|NA|NA|TRBJ2-3
TGTGCCAGCAGCGGACACAGGGCCCCTAGCACAGATACGCAGTATTTT
CASSGHRAPSTDTQYF
>TRBV5-1|TRBD2|once|TRBJ2-1
TGCGCCAGCAGCTTCACTAGCGGGAGCAATGAGCAGTTCTTC
CASSFTSGSNEQFF
>TRBV4-1|NA|NA|TRBJ1-2
TGCGCCAGCAGCCAAGCCAGGGCCCTCGCCTATGGCTACACCTTC
CASSQARALAYGYTF
>TRBV3-1|NA|few|TRBJ2-4
TGTGCCAGCAGCCAAAGGACAGCAGCCAAAAACATTCAGTACTTC
CASSQRTAAKNIQYF
>TRBV12-3/TRBV12-4|NA|few|TRBJ1-1
TGTGCCAGCAGTAACCCTCGGGGGAATGAAGCTTTCTTT
CASSNPRGNEAFF
>TRBV7-2|NA|NA|TRBJ2-4
TGTGCCAGCAGCTTAGAGCTAGCTCAGCAGTACTTC
CASSLELAQQYF
>TRBV28|TRBD1|NA|TRBJ1-1
TGTGCCAGCAGCACACCGGGACAGGGGGCATCGACTGAAGCTTTCTTT
CASSTPGQGASTEAFF
>TRBV4-3|TRBD1|few|TRBJ2-5
TGCGCCAGCAGCCAAGCACCGGGACAGCCACAAGAGACCCAGTACTTC
CASSQAPGQPQETQYF
>TRBV5-1|NA|few|TRBJ1-4
TGCGCCAGCAGCTGGGGTGCAACTAATGAAAAACTGTTTTTT
CASSWGATNEKLFF
>TRBV18|TRBD1|NA|TRBJ1-4
TGTGCCAGCTCACGGACAGGGGTGAATGAAAAACTGTTTTTT
CASSRTGVNEKLFF
>TRBV27|NA|NA|TRBJ2-5
TGTGCCAGCAGCCGGAGAAGGGTTTTGAAAGAGACCCAGTACTTC
CASSRRRVLKETQYF
>TRBV5-1|TRBD1|few|TRBJ2-7
TGCGCCAGCAGCCCCCAGGGACAGGACTACGAGCAGTACTTC
CASSPQGQDYEQYF
>TRBV2|NA|NA|TRBJ1-5
TGTGCCAGCAGTCCAGGGTTCCGGCCCCAGCATTTT
CASSPGFRPQHF
>TRBV28|TRBD1|NA|TRBJ2-7
TGTGCCAGCAGTGTCGACTTGGGACAGGTCTACGAGCAGTACTTC
CASSVDLGQVYEQYF
>TRBV4-2|TRBD2|NA|TRBJ2-3
TGTGCCAGCAGCCAAGAAAGGCGGGGGGAGGTAGATACGCAGTATTTT
CASSQERRGEVDTQYF
>TRBV6-2/TRBV6-3|NA|few|TRBJ2-1
TGTGCCAGCAAGGTGGGGTTCTACAATGAGCAGTTCTTC
CASKVGFYNEQFF
>TRBV7-8|TRBD2|few|TRBJ2-3
TGTGCCAGCAGCCCATCACGCCCTTGGGGGACTAGCGGGAGTCTCAAGTTGATGGATACGCAGTATTTT
CASSPSRPWGTSGSLKLMDTQYF
>TRBV7-9|NA|NA|TRBJ2-1
TGTGCCAGCAGCTCTCTAGCGCCCCGAGCCCATGAGCAGTTCTTC
CASSSLAPRAHEQFF
>TRBV11-2|TRBD2|few|TRBJ2-7
TGTGCCAGCAGCCGACGCCTCATCCGGGAGGGGTACGAGCAGTACTTC
CASSRRLIREGYEQYF
>TRBV9|NA|few|TRBJ1-5
TGTGCCAGCAGCGTAGGTTACCAGGGCAATCAGCCCCAGCATTTT
CASSVGYQGNQPQHF
>TRBV3-1|NA|NA|TRBJ1-2
TGTGCCAGCAGCCAAGGGGCCAGGGACTATGGCTACACCTTC
CASSQGARDYGYTF
>TRBV7-8|TRBD2|few|TRBJ2-3
TGTGCCAGCAGCTTAGGTCTCCCTCGCGGGGGGGTTAGCACAGATACGCAGTATTTT
CASSLGLPRGGVSTDTQYF
>TRBV29-1|NA|NA|TRBJ1-5
TGCAGCCTTGGGGGGAGGGGTCAGCCCCAGCATTTT
CSLGGRGQPQHF
>TRBV15|NA|NA|TRBJ2-1
TGTGCCACCAGCAGAGATTTGATTGAGCAGTTCTTC
CATSRDLIEQFF
>TRBV28|NA|NA|TRBJ2-1
TGTGCCAGCAGTTTAAGTCGGCCCGAGCAGTTCTTC
CASSLSRPEQFF
>TRBV12-3/TRBV12-4|NA|few|TRBJ2-7
TGTGCCAGCAGCCTACGGGCGTTTTCCTACGAGCAGTACTTC
CASSLRAFSYEQYF
>TRBV28|NA|few|TRBJ2-7
TGTGCCAGCAGTTTTCCCGTCTCCTACGAGCAGTACTTC
CASSFPVSYEQYF
>TRBV28|NA|NA|TRBJ2-7
TGTGCCAGCAGTTCTAACCGAGGGTACGGGACGCTGGGAACCCAGTACTTC
CASSSNRGYGTLGTQYF
>TRBV4-2|NA|NA|TRBJ2-7
TGTGCCAGCAGCCAAGATCGGGCCACCTACGAGCAGTACTTC
CASSQDRATYEQYF
>TRBV4-2|TRBD2|NA|TRBJ2-3
TGTGCCAGCAGCCACCAACTAAAGCGGGACACAGATACGCAGTATTTT
CASSHQLKRDTDTQYF
>TRBV28|NA|NA|TRBJ2-1
TGTGCCAGCAGTTGGTCCTACAATGAGCAGTTCTTC
CASSWSYNEQFF
>TRBV5-1|TRBD1|NA|TRBJ1-2
TGCGCCAGCAGCACCGGGACAGCCAACTATGGCTACACCTTC
CASSTGTANYGYTF
>TRBV10-2|TRBD1|few|TRBJ1-5
TGCGCCAGCAGTTCGGGACAGGGGGCAAATCAGCCCCAGCATTTT
CASSSGQGANQPQHF
>TRBV7-8|NA|NA|TRBJ2-5
TGTGCCAGCAGCTTATTCTCGGAGGAGACCCAGTACTTC
CASSLFSEETQYF
>TRBV28|NA|NA|TRBJ2-1
TGTGCCAGCAGTCGAGGGGTTGGGCAGTTCTTC
CASSRGVGQFF
>TRBV28|NA|NA|TRBJ2-7
TGTGCCAGCAGCCGTATCTTCTACGAGCAGTACTTC
CASSRIFYEQYF
>TRBV28|NA|NA|TRBJ1-2
TGTGCCAGCAGTTTAGCAGCAGGTGGCTGCTATGGCTACACCTTC
CASSLAAGGCYGYTF
>TRBV20-1|TRBD2|few|TRBJ2-3
TGCAGTGCTAGCTTCGTGGGGCTAGCGGGGGGATCAGATACGCAGTATTTT
CSASFVGLAGGSDTQYF
>TRBV7-2|TRBD2|many|TRBJ2-7
TGTGCCAGCAGCCCGGGACTAGCGGGAGCCAACGAGCAGTACTTC
CASSPGLAGANEQYF
>TRBV6-5|NA|few|TRBJ2-6
TGTGCCAGCAGTTACGCGGTTTATGGAACTGGGGCCAACGTCCTGACTTTC
CASSYAVYGTGANVLTF
>TRBV29-1|NA|few|TRBJ2-3
TGCAGCGTAGGGAGGACGTTGACAGATACGCAGTATTTT
CSVGRTLTDTQYF
>TRBV27|TRBD2|NA|TRBJ2-7
TGTGCCAGCAGTTTATCACCACTAGCGGGAGGTTATAACGAGCAGTACTTC
CASSLSPLAGGYNEQYF
>TRBV24-1|TRBD1|NA|TRBJ1-1
TGTGCCACCAGTGATCACCCTGGGACAGGGCCGAACACTGAAGCTTTCTTT
CATSDHPGTGPNTEAFF
>TRBV20-1|TRBD2|NA|TRBJ2-5
TGCAGTGCTAATGGGACTAGTTCCCGACAAGAGACCCAGTACTTC
CSANGTSSRQETQYF